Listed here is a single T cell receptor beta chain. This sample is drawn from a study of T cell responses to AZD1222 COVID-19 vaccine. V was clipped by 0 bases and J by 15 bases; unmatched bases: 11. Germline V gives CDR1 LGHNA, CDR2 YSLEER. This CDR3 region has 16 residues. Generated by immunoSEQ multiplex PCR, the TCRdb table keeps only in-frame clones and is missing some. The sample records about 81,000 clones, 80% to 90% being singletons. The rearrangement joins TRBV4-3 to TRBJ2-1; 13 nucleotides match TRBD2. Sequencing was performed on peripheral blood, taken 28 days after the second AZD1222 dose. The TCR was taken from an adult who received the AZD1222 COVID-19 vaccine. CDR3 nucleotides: TGCGCCAGCAGCCAAGATACAGGGACTAGCGGGGACAAGTTGTTCTTC. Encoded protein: CASSQDTGTSGDKLFF.